The clone carrying this T cell receptor (beta chain) was observed at least ten times. Its specificity is not known. Molecular barcoded adaptors covering alpha/delta and beta/gamma chains were used on roughly 400 ng RNA. TCRdb re-derived calls from the reads in MiXCR, one entry per CDR3 protein. The sample includes 35,000 to 50,000 distinct CDR3 sequences, around 19% of them seen just once. The data are from a study of read filtering for tumor transcriptome and immune sequencing. Study findings and constraints: The sorted CD138-negative fraction was a mixed bone marrow immune population, not purified T cells.

Germline trimming cut 5 bases from V and 5 bases from J; bases unmatched to any gene: 12. The CDR3 is 15 residues long. Germline V lookup: CDR1 SQVTM, CDR2 ANQGSEA. Sequenced sample: a population of CD138-negative cells sorted from bone marrow. V is TRBV29-1 and J is TRBJ2-1; TRBD2 agrees at 7 bases. The origin of this receptor is a donor aged 40 or over with multiple myeloma. CDR3 protein: CSVTRVSSGNNEQFF. The CDR3 DNA reads as TGCAGCGTTACTAGGGTGTCTAGCGGAAACAATGAGCAGTTCTTC.